The clone carrying this T cell receptor (beta chain) was counted between two and nine times. This record belongs to a study of blood T cell repertoires in COVID-19. The overall study: The United States, Italy and Spain were the sources of the acute and convalescent COVID-19 samples.

Germline V gene lookup returns CDR1 SGHRS and CDR2 YFSETQ. The CDR3 covers 16 residues. V lost 0 bases and J lost 7, with 19 bases in between. Clones were sequenced by immunoSEQ multiplex PCR, and TCRdb holds only the in-frame ones, with some missing. The sample lists approximately 310,000 clones; over 75% were seen once. This TCR derives from a middle-aged man with active or convalescent COVID-19. Specimen: peripheral blood. The rearrangement joins TRBV5-1 to TRBJ1-2; D possibly corresponds to TRBD1 (5 bases). The CDR3 reads CASSLALSVTGRGYTF. The CDR3 DNA sequence: TGCGCCAGCAGCTTGGCCCTCTCCGTAACAGGTCGTGGCTACACCTTC.